These T cell receptor beta chains were read from a single sample in a study of cytomegalovirus exposure and HLA in healthy donors. Some clones are missing from TCRdb's copy, which holds only in-frame ones; the method was immunoSEQ multiplex PCR. The sample carries 100,000 to 150,000 clones, 75% recorded once. The sequenced material came from PBMCs. The receptors were sampled from a woman in her forties or fifties in good health and CMV-seronegative. Both conserved end residues are part of each CDR3. The order of the fields is clone size, J gene, V gene, D gene, CDR3 DNA, CDR3 protein. D genes are given only for firm matches. Not all rows give a size; the values are once, few, many and, for expanded clones, a class.

size: NA
J: TRBJ2-1
V: TRBV13
D: NA
DNA: TGTGCCAGCAGCTCCAAAACCTCCCCGGGAAACTACAATGAGCAGTTCTTC
CDR3: CASSSKTSPGNYNEQFF

size: NA
J: TRBJ2-7
V: TRBV9
D: NA
DNA: TGTGCCAGCAGCGTAAGAACAGGGATCTCCTACGAGCAGTACTTC
CDR3: CASSVRTGISYEQYF

size: NA
J: TRBJ2-5
V: TRBV4-3
D: NA
DNA: TGCGCCAGCAGCCAAGATCTTAAAGAGACCCAGTACTTC
CDR3: CASSQDLKETQYF

size: few
J: TRBJ2-3
V: TRBV10-3
D: NA
DNA: TGTGCCGCGCGCGAGGGGGAGAGGGCAGATACGCAGTATTTT
CDR3: CAAREGERADTQYF

size: NA
J: TRBJ1-6
V: TRBV14
D: TRBD1
DNA: TGTGCCAGCAGCCGAGGACAGGGCTATAATTCACCCCTCCACTTT
CDR3: CASSRGQGYNSPLHF

size: NA
J: TRBJ1-2
V: TRBV5-6
D: NA
DNA: TGTGCCAGCAGCTTGGCTGGGGAAGCGGCCTATGGCTACACCTTC
CDR3: CASSLAGEAAYGYTF

size: NA
J: TRBJ2-1
V: TRBV5-6
D: NA
DNA: TGTGCCAGCAGCTTCAGGGGGGCCAATGAGCAGTTCTTC
CDR3: CASSFRGANEQFF

size: NA
J: TRBJ1-3
V: TRBV5-5
D: NA
DNA: TGTGCCAGCAGCTGGGGGGGGAGTACTGGAAACACCATATATTTT
CDR3: CASSWGGSTGNTIYF

size: NA
J: TRBJ2-2
V: TRBV27
D: NA
DNA: TGTGCCAGTGCAAACGTAGCTAGCGTCCCCGGGGAGCTGTTTTTT
CDR3: CASANVASVPGELFF

size: few
J: TRBJ1-6
V: TRBV7-8
D: NA
DNA: TGTGCCAGCAGCTTCGATATACAGCTTTCACCCCTCCACTTT
CDR3: CASSFDIQLSPLHF

size: NA
J: TRBJ1-4
V: TRBV10-2
D: NA
DNA: TGCGCCAGCCGGGAATCGGGCCCTGAAAAACTGTTTTTT
CDR3: CASRESGPEKLFF

size: few
J: TRBJ2-7
V: TRBV19
D: NA
DNA: TGTGCCAGTAGTATAGGGCCAGCGTCCTACGAGCAGTACTTC
CDR3: CASSIGPASYEQYF

size: NA
J: TRBJ2-7
V: TRBV5-5
D: TRBD1
DNA: TGTGCCAGCAGCTCTTCACAGGGGGCGGGCGAGCAGTACTTC
CDR3: CASSSSQGAGEQYF

size: NA
J: TRBJ2-2
V: TRBV21-1
D: NA
DNA: TGTGCCAGCAGCAAAGGGCAGGGGCCCGACACCGGGGAGCTGTTTTTT
CDR3: CASSKGQGPDTGELFF

size: once
J: TRBJ2-7
V: TRBV30
D: TRBD1
DNA: TGTGCCTGGAGTGTCAGGGGGCTTTTCGAGCAGTACTTC
CDR3: CAWSVRGLFEQYF

size: NA
J: TRBJ2-7
V: TRBV11-2
D: NA
DNA: TGTGCCAGCAGCGAATGGGACAGGACTAGTCGGGGCGAGCAGTACTTC
CDR3: CASSEWDRTSRGEQYF

size: NA
J: TRBJ1-5
V: TRBV7-2
D: NA
DNA: TGTGCCAGCAGCTTAGATCCTCCGGGAGATCTGAGACATTTT
CDR3: CASSLDPPGDLRHF

size: NA
J: TRBJ1-2
V: TRBV10-3
D: TRBD1
DNA: TGTGCCACGGGTTCCGACCAGGACAGGGGAAATGGCTACACCTTC
CDR3: CATGSDQDRGNGYTF

size: NA
J: TRBJ2-7
V: TRBV19
D: TRBD2
DNA: TGTGCCAGTAGTCCGTCTAGCGGGTTGTCCTACGAGCAGTACTTC
CDR3: CASSPSSGLSYEQYF

size: NA
J: TRBJ2-7
V: TRBV28
D: NA
DNA: TGTGCCAGCAGTTTTGGCAGCTCCTACGAGCAGTACTTC
CDR3: CASSFGSSYEQYF

size: NA
J: TRBJ2-7
V: TRBV7-2
D: NA
DNA: TGTGCCAGCAGCCAGAGGGCAGGGGAATCCTACGAGCAGTACTTC
CDR3: CASSQRAGESYEQYF

size: few
J: TRBJ2-5
V: TRBV29-1
D: TRBD1
DNA: TGCAGCGTTGTGCGAAACAGGGGGCGCGTAGAGACCCAGTACTTC
CDR3: CSVVRNRGRVETQYF

size: NA
J: TRBJ2-7
V: TRBV6-1
D: TRBD2
DNA: TGTGCCAGCAGTGAAGCAACTAGCGGGAGGGCCAGGTCCTACGAGCAGTACTTC
CDR3: CASSEATSGRARSYEQYF

size: NA
J: TRBJ1-2
V: TRBV29-1
D: NA
DNA: TGCAGCGTGCAAGAGTTTTTGGGCTACACCTTC
CDR3: CSVQEFLGYTF

size: NA
J: TRBJ2-1
V: TRBV6-1
D: TRBD2
DNA: TGTGCCAGCAGTGAAGCGCTACTAGCGGGAATTTCTGAGCAGTTCTTC
CDR3: CASSEALLAGISEQFF

size: NA
J: TRBJ2-7
V: TRBV28
D: NA
DNA: TGTGCCAGCAGTCTGGACAGCGCCTACGAGCAGTACTTC
CDR3: CASSLDSAYEQYF

size: few
J: TRBJ1-4
V: TRBV2
D: TRBD1
DNA: TGTGCCAGCACCCTGGACGTGACAGGGTTTGAAAAACTGTTTTTT
CDR3: CASTLDVTGFEKLFF

size: NA
J: TRBJ1-1
V: TRBV30
D: NA
DNA: TGTGCCTGGGGACCCCGGGGGGGATCAAACACTGAAGCTTTCTTT
CDR3: CAWGPRGGSNTEAFF

size: few
J: TRBJ1-4
V: TRBV7-2
D: TRBD1
DNA: TGTGCCAGCAGCCCCGGACAGGGAAATGAAAAACTGTTTTTT
CDR3: CASSPGQGNEKLFF

size: NA
J: TRBJ2-7
V: TRBV5-1
D: NA
DNA: TGCGCCAGCAGCTCATCCGGGCTGACGGGGTCTTACGAGCAGTACTTC
CDR3: CASSSSGLTGSYEQYF

size: NA
J: TRBJ1-1
V: TRBV7-9
D: NA
DNA: TGTGCCAGCAGCTTAGGAATGCTGGACGGGATGAACACTGAAGCTTTCTTT
CDR3: CASSLGMLDGMNTEAFF

size: NA
J: TRBJ1-4
V: TRBV2
D: NA
DNA: TGTGCCAGCACCTGGACAGACCCCGTAAAACTGTTTTTT
CDR3: CASTWTDPVKLFF

size: NA
J: TRBJ2-2
V: TRBV1
D: NA
DNA: TGCACCAGCAGCCCCGTGAATTGCGGGAGAAGGGGAGCCGGGGAGCTGTTTTTT
CDR3: CTSSPVNCGRRGAGELFF

size: few
J: TRBJ1-6
V: TRBV19
D: TRBD1
DNA: TGTGCCAGTAAAACCTGGGGTGGACAGGAAGGGACCAATTCACCCCTCCACTTT
CDR3: CASKTWGGQEGTNSPLHF

size: NA
J: TRBJ2-7
V: TRBV9
D: TRBD1
DNA: TGTGCCAGCAGCGTAGATCCCGGGACAGGGTACGAGCAGTACTTC
CDR3: CASSVDPGTGYEQYF

size: NA
J: TRBJ1-5
V: TRBV19
D: NA
DNA: TGTGCCAGTAGTATCCAGGCTAATAGCAATCAGCCCCAGCATTTT
CDR3: CASSIQANSNQPQHF

size: once
J: TRBJ1-2
V: TRBV28
D: TRBD1
DNA: TGTGCCAGCAGTTCCCCGGACAGGGGAGGTGGCTACACCTTC
CDR3: CASSSPDRGGGYTF

size: NA
J: TRBJ2-1
V: TRBV7-2
D: TRBD2
DNA: TGTGCCAGCAGCCTGGGACTAGCGCGTGATGAGCAGTTCTTC
CDR3: CASSLGLARDEQFF

size: NA
J: TRBJ1-1
V: TRBV7-9
D: TRBD1
DNA: TGTTCCAGCAGCTTACAGGGGACAACTTTCTTT
CDR3: CSSSLQGTTFF

size: NA
J: TRBJ2-1
V: TRBV27
D: TRBD2
DNA: TGTGCCAGCAGTTCCCCAAACGGGAGGGTCGTTGGTGAGCAGTTCTTC
CDR3: CASSSPNGRVVGEQFF

size: NA
J: TRBJ2-1
V: TRBV4-1
D: TRBD2
DNA: TGCGCCAGCAGCCATCCGGGACTAGCGGGAGGCTCCTACAATGAGCAGTTCTTC
CDR3: CASSHPGLAGGSYNEQFF

size: once
J: TRBJ2-1
V: TRBV28
D: NA
DNA: TGTGCCAGCAGTTTTGGAGCCTCACCAAGAGGCCACAATGAGCAGTTCTTC
CDR3: CASSFGASPRGHNEQFF

size: NA
J: TRBJ1-1
V: TRBV29-1
D: NA
DNA: TGCAGCGCCGCCTATGGGGCAGATAGCACTGAAGCTTTCTTT
CDR3: CSAAYGADSTEAFF

size: NA
J: TRBJ2-1
V: TRBV18
D: NA
DNA: TGTGCCAGCTCACTCGGGTTAGTTGCTGAGCAGTTCTTC
CDR3: CASSLGLVAEQFF